This TCR beta chain was identified during a study of a mutant IDH1 vaccine in newly diagnosed glioma. This clone was counted a few times. What it binds is not known. Assay: immunoSEQ multiplex PCR; the TCRdb copy retains only in-frame clones and omits some. Of fewer than 55,000 clones in the sample, 81% were seen once. The length of the CDR3 is 14 residues. Losses at the gene ends were 6 bases for V and 4 bases for J; bases not matched to a gene: 3. Germline V gene lookup returns CDR1 LNHDA and CDR2 SQIVND (reference sequence). Time point denoted: week 35, safety follow-up. A 20-mer mutant IDH1 peptide at 300 ug was injected subcutaneously with topical imiquimod. Eight vaccine injections were given to patients in weeks 1, 3, 5, 7, 11, 15, 19 and 23. Donor tumors were new WHO grade 3 or 4 IDH1-mutant, ATRX-lost astrocytomas.

The chain employs TRBV19 and TRBJ1-4; 9 bases are a match to TRBD1. This sequence originates from a woman aged 40 to 55 with glioma. Some clones in this sample may be carry-over from other donors' samples. The sequences come from PBMCs, collected from a glioma patient whose treatment included an IDH1 peptide vaccine. The CDR3 region has the DNA TGTGCCAGTAGCGAGACAGGGGGTAATGAAAAACTGTTTTTT. Protein sequence: CASSETGGNEKLFF.